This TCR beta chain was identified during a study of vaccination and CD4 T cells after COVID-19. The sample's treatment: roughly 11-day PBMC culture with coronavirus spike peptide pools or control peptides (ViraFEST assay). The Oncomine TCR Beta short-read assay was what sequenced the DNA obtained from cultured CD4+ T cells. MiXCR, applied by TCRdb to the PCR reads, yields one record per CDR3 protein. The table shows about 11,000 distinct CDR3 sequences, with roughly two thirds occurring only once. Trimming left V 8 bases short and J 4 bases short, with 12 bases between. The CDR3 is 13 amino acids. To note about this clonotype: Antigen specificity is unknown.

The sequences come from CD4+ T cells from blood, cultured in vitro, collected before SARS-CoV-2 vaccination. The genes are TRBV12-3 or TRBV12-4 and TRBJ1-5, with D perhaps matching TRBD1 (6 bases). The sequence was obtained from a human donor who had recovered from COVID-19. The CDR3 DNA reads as TGTGCCAGCCACAGGGAAGGGAATCAGCCCCAGCATTTT. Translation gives CASHREGNQPQHF.